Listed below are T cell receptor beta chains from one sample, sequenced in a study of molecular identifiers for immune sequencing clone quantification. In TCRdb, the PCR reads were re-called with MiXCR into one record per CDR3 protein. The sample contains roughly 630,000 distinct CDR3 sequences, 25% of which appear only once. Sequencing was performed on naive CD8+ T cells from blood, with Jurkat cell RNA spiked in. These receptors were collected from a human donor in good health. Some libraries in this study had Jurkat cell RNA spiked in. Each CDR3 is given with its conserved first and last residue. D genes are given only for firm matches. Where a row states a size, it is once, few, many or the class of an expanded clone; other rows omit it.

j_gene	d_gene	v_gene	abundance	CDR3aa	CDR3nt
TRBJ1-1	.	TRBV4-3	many	CASSQGVDGEWTEAFF	TGCGCCAGCAGCCAAGGGGTAGATGGGGAGTGGACTGAAGCTTTCTTT
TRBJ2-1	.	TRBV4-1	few	CASSRARGAYNEQFF	TGCGCCAGCAGCCGCGCCCGGGGGGCGTACAATGAGCAGTTCTTC
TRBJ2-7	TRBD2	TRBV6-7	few	CASSYSNGKRGPVYEQYF	TGTGCCAGCAGTTACTCGAACGGCAAGCGGGGGCCAGTCTACGAGCAGTACTTC
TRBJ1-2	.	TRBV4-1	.	CASSQAGLLSYGYTF	TGCGCCAGCAGCCAAGCCGGTCTACTCAGCTATGGCTACACCTTC
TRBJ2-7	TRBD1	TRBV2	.	CASSEGQGASEQYF	TGTGCCAGCAGTGAGGGGCAGGGGGCAAGCGAGCAGTACTTC
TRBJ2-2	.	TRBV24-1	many	CATSETGNQDAGELFF	TGTGCCACCAGTGAAACAGGGAACCAGGATGCCGGGGAGCTGTTTTTT
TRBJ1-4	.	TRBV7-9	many	CASSTGKTNEKLFF	TGTGCCAGCAGTACAGGGAAGACTAATGAAAAACTGTTTTTT
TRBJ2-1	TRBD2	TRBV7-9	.	CASSPQTSGWGSNEQLF	TGTGCCAGCAGCCCCCAAACTAGCGGATGGGGGAGCAATGAGCAGCTCTTC
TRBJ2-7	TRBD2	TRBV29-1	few	CSVDGLAGNFYEQYF	TGCAGCGTAGACGGACTAGCGGGGAACTTCTACGAGCAGTACTTC
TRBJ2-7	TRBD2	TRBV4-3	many	CASSQGLAGSYEQYF	TGCGCCAGCAGCCAAGGGCTAGCGGGATCGTACGAGCAGTACTTC
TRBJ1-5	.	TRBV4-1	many	CASSDLGNQPQHF	TGCGCCAGCAGCGACTTGGGCAATCAGCCCCAGCATTTT
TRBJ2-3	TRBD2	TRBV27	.	CASSLLAGPITDTQYF	TGTGCCAGCAGTTTATTAGCGGGGCCGATTACAGATACGCAGTATTTT
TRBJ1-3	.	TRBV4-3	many	CASSVDTSSGNTIYF	TGCGCCAGCAGCGTCGACACTTCCTCTGGAAACACCATATATTTT